The 26 T cell receptor beta chains listed next were all sequenced from one sample in a study of shared clonotypes between healthy human individuals. Repertoires were generated with immunoSEQ multiplex PCR, while TCRdb's copy carries only in-frame clones and drops some. The repertoire has about 680,000 clones, about 90% of them found once; the top ten carry roughly 24%. The naive CD8 population came from CD45RO-negative cells selected for CCR7, without terminally differentiated effector memory CD45RA+ cells. Sequencing was done on a sample of naive CD8+ T cells sorted from blood. The origin of the receptors is a man aged 30 to 45 in good health.

The rearrangement links TRBV4-3 to TRBJ2-7; 7 bases align to TRBD1. CDR1 and CDR2 (germline): LGHNA, YSLEER. This CDR3 region has 16 residues. The trim removed 4 bases at V and 3 bases at J, leaving 12 bases unmatched. CDR3 in amino acids: CASSPREGDSGYEQYF. As DNA, the CDR3 is TGCGCCAGCAGCCCTCGAGAGGGGGACAGTGGCTACGAGCAGTACTTC.

In its sample, this clone was seen once. The chain is built from TRBV7-8 and TRBJ2-7; D possibly corresponds to TRBD1 (6 bases). The CDR3 runs 14 residues. The germline V and J ends were trimmed by 4 bases and 4 bases, with 14 bases remaining between them. The germline gives CDR1 SGHVS, CDR2 FQNEAQ. This CDR3 reads CASSSSKTGYEQYF. In DNA, the CDR3 is TGTGCCAGCAGCTCGTCTAAAACAGGGTACGAGCAGTACTTC.

With respect to this clone: The sample has other DNA sequences that encode this CDR3 too. The V gene is TRBV11-2, the J gene TRBJ2-7; D is undetermined. The CDR3 has 11 amino acids. Per germline, CDR1 SGHAT and CDR2 FQNNGV. V lost 1 base, J lost 4 bases, and 2 bases lay in between. In nucleotides, the CDR3 is TGTGCCAGCAGCTTAGCGTACGAGCAGTACTTC. This sequence encodes CASSLAYEQYF.

The gene calls are TRBV13 and TRBJ2-1, with TRBD2 matching over 8 bases. The germline CDR1 and CDR2 sequences are PRHDT and FYEKMQ (reference sequence). Trimming cost V 2 bases and J 8 bases; bases outside gene matches: 8. The CDR3 runs to 15 residues. The CDR3 DNA reads TGTGCCAGCAGCTTATTCGGGAGGGCCTTGGATGAGCAGTTCTTC. This sequence encodes CASSLFGRALDEQFF.

The V gene is TRBV7-9, the J gene TRBJ2-1; the D is unclear. V was shortened by 0 bases and J by 10 bases, with 7 bases between the two germline ends. The germline gives CDR1 SEHNR, CDR2 FQNEAQ (reference sequence). The CDR3 extends over 12 amino acids. The CDR3 coding sequence is TGTGCCAGCAGCTTAGCGGCTTACGAGCAGTTCTTC. Translated: CASSLAAYEQFF.

This clone appeared a single time. This chain joins TRBV4-1 and TRBJ2-7; the match to TRBD2 covers 13 bases. Per germline, CDR1 MGHRA and CDR2 YSYEKL. V lost 0 bases to trimming and J lost 4 bases; unmatched junction nucleotides: 6. The CDR3 contains 17 residues. This chain's CDR3 is CASSQEVGLAGSYEQYF. The CDR3 DNA sequence: TGCGCCAGCAGCCAAGAGGTGGGACTAGCGGGATCTTACGAGCAGTACTTC.

Of note for this clone: This may be a read error, as it is one base from a much larger clone. The chain has TRBV25-1 and TRBJ2-7; D gene unclear. The V and J ends lost 4 bases and 2 bases respectively, with 3 bases between them. CDR1 and CDR2 from the germline V gene are MGHDK and SYGVNS. The CDR3 has 11 amino acids. The CDR3 protein is CASSGTYEQYF. CDR3 DNA sequence: TGTGCCAGCAGTGGAACCTACGAGCAGTACTTC.

This chain links TRBV10-2 with TRBJ2-1; no definite D call. CDR1 WSHSY and CDR2 SAAADI come from the germline V gene. This CDR3 region has 16 residues. The germline V and J ends were trimmed by 1 base and 3 bases, with 13 bases remaining between them. The CDR3 region is CASSEYVGKGYNEQFF. As DNA, the CDR3 is TGCGCCAGCAGTGAGTACGTGGGCAAGGGCTACAATGAGCAGTTCTTC.

This chain joins TRBV13 and TRBJ2-1; D is possibly TRBD2 (6 bases). Germline V gives CDR1 PRHDT, CDR2 FYEKMQ (reference sequence). The CDR3 sequence is 17 residues long. Trimming cost V 5 bases and J 4 bases, with 21 bases left between them. In nucleotides, the CDR3 is TGTGCCAGCAGCCCGAACCTGGGGGAGGTGGCTTACAATGAGCAGTTCTTC. It translates to CASSPNLGEVAYNEQFF.

V is TRBV14 and J is TRBJ2-7; D possibly matches TRBD1 or TRBD2 (5 bases each). The CDR3 contains 15 residues. Germline V lookup: CDR1 SGHDN, CDR2 FVKESK. Between the trimmed V and J ends, which lost 4 bases and 3 bases, there was a span of 16 bases. The CDR3 sequence: CASSLGTPPVYEQYF. DNA of the CDR3: TGTGCCAGCAGCCTGGGGACCCCACCGGTCTACGAGCAGTACTTC.

This clone was seen a single time. At one end, the junction sequence differs from germline, possibly due to a read error. The V and J genes are TRBV7-9 and TRBJ1-4; 8 positions agree with TRBD1. Looked up from germline, CDR1 is SEHNR and CDR2 is FQNEAQ (reference sequence). The CDR3 totals 17 residues. The CDR3 protein is CASTLTETGGVNEKLFF. The CDR3 DNA reads TGTGCCAGCACCTTAACCGAAACAGGGGGTGTAAATGAAAAACTGTTTTTT.

The V gene is TRBV6-4, the J gene TRBJ2-4; 9 bases agree with TRBD2. The trim removed 0 bases at V and 1 base at J, leaving 13 bases unmatched. Germline CDR1 reads MRHNA; CDR2 reads SNTAGT. This CDR3 is built from 20 residues. The CDR3 region has the DNA TGTGCCAGCAGTGACTCGAGGCTAGCGGGGCGGGTTCGGGCCAAAAACATTCAGTACTTC. This codes for CASSDSRLAGRVRAKNIQYF.

V and J are TRBV7-2 and TRBJ2-1; TRBD2 matches 10 bases. The V and J ends lost 4 bases and 7 bases, in that order; junction bases with no gene match: 7. The CDR3 extends over 15 amino acids. Germline V gene lookup returns CDR1 SGHTA and CDR2 FQGNSA. The CDR3 reads CASSYASGSSNEQFF. CDR3 DNA: TGTGCCAGCAGCTATGCTAGCGGGAGCTCGAATGAGCAGTTCTTC. Drawing the rest from reference TRBV7-2 and TRBJ2-1, the complete variable domain is GAGVSQSPSNKVTEKGKDVELRCDPISGHTALYWYRQSLGQGLEFLIYFQGNSAPDKSGLPSDRFSAERTGGSVSTLTIQRTQQEDSAVYLCASSYASGSSNEQFFGPGTRLTVL.

The chain's CDR3 is CASSLGGPTNNEQFF. The CDR3 nucleotides read TGTGCCAGCAGCTTAGGGGGCCCTACTAACAATGAGCAGTTCTTC. This chain connects TRBV7-9 to TRBJ2-1, with a possible D match to TRBD1 (5 bases). Trimming pared 1 base from V and 5 bases from J, leaving 12 bases between. Germline loops: CDR1 SEHNR, CDR2 FQNEAQ (reference sequence). This CDR3 spans 15 amino acids.

This chain uses TRBV30 with TRBJ2-7; 10 positions agree with TRBD2. This CDR3 is 15 amino acids long. In germline, CDR1 is GTSNPN, CDR2 SVGIG (reference sequence). V was clipped by 5 bases and J by 6 bases; unmatched bases: 13. The CDR3 protein is CAWSSASGSPIEQYF. In DNA, the CDR3 is TGTGCCTGGTCTTCTGCTAGCGGGAGCCCGATCGAGCAGTACTTC.

The chain links TRBV6-1 to TRBJ2-7, with 8 bases lining up with TRBD2. The CDR3 sequence is 15 residues long. V lost 2 bases to trimming and J lost 2 bases; unmatched junction nucleotides: 5. The germline gives CDR1 MNHNS, CDR2 SASEGT. CDR3: CASSESSGPTYEQYF. The CDR3, as DNA: TGTGCCAGCAGTGAATCTAGCGGGCCAACCTACGAGCAGTACTTC.

V usage is TRBV5-1 and J usage is TRBJ2-7; a weak D match, TRBD1 (5 bases). The CDR3 runs to 12 residues. In germline, CDR1 is SGHRS, CDR2 YFSETQ. V lost 4 bases, J lost 4 bases, and 9 bases lay in between. CDR3 residues: CASSTDSYEQYF. The CDR3 nucleotides read TGCGCCAGCAGCACTGACAGTTACGAGCAGTACTTC.

Note on this clone: The same CDR3 also results from other DNA sequences found in this sample. The chain is built from TRBV4-1 and TRBJ2-2, with D unresolved. Germline V gene lookup returns CDR1 MGHRA and CDR2 YSYEKL. The CDR3 contains 14 residues. The V end was cut by 1 base, the J end by 5 bases, with 8 bases between. The CDR3 region is CASSQVLDTGELFF. The DNA for the CDR3 is TGCGCCAGCAGCCAAGTCCTAGATACCGGGGAGCTGTTTTTT.

The genes are TRBV6-1 and TRBJ1-5; D is undetermined. The CDR3 covers 16 residues. Germline CDR1 and CDR2: MNHNS and SASEGT. V shed 1 base and J shed 0 bases, with 10 bases lying between them. Here the CDR3 reads CASSEDGRISNQPQHF. CDR3 nucleotide sequence: TGTGCCAGCAGTGAAGACGGCCGGATTAGCAATCAGCCCCAGCATTTT.

The chain recombines TRBV27 with TRBJ2-7; 7 nucleotides match TRBD1. Germline values: CDR1 MNHEY, CDR2 SMNVEV (reference sequence). The CDR3 has 16 amino acids. J was trimmed by 0 bases and V by 0 bases; bases with no gene match: 5. The chain's CDR3 is CASSLSRTGLSYEQYF. In nucleotides, the CDR3 is TGTGCCAGCAGTTTATCGAGGACAGGCCTCTCCTACGAGCAGTACTTC.

This clone is a singleton in its sample. The rearrangement links TRBV2 to TRBJ2-5, with D possibly being TRBD2 (5 bases). Trimming took 6 bases from V and 2 from J, leaving 19 bases between them. This CDR3 contains 16 residues. The germline gives CDR1 SNHLY, CDR2 FYNNEI. The CDR3 is CASSYPGGSLQETQYF. The CDR3 DNA sequence: TGTGCCAGCAGCTACCCCGGAGGATCCCTACAAGAGACCCAGTACTTC.

This chain joins TRBV27 and TRBJ2-3; D is perhaps TRBD2 (5 bases). CDR3 length: 15 amino acids. Trimming left V 3 bases short and J 3 bases short, with 13 bases between. Looked up from germline, CDR1 is MNHEY and CDR2 is SMNVEV (reference sequence). For the CDR3, the DNA is TGTGCCAGCAGTTTGGCCGGGCGGGTGACAGATACGCAGTATTTT. Its protein product is CASSLAGRVTDTQYF.

For this clone: The sample has other DNA sequences that encode this CDR3 too. V and J are TRBV6-4 and TRBJ2-3, with D unresolved. CDR1 is MRHNA and CDR2 is SNTAGT in the germline V gene. Trimming shortened V by 2 bases and J by 6 bases, and 6 bases separated the two germline ends. There are 12 residues in the CDR3. The CDR3 loop is CASSDGSDTQYF. The CDR3 nucleotides read TGTGCCAGCAGTGACGGATCGGATACGCAGTATTTT.

The genes are TRBV7-9 and TRBJ2-3; possible D gene TRBD2, 5 bases. CDR1 and CDR2 from the germline V gene are SEHNR and FQNEAQ (reference sequence). The CDR3 is 14 amino acids. The V and J ends lost 4 bases and 1 base respectively, with 9 bases between them. CDR3 sequence: CASSWSGRTDTQYF. The CDR3 DNA sequence: TGTGCCAGCAGCTGGAGCGGACGCACAGATACGCAGTATTTT.

The V and J genes are TRBV6-5 and TRBJ2-7; TRBD2 agrees at 9 bases. The CDR3 extends over 14 amino acids. J gave up 5 bases and V 4 bases, and 6 bases lay outside the gene matches. Germline V gives CDR1 MNHEY, CDR2 SVGAGI. The CDR3 loop reads CASSFSGSRDEQYF. DNA of the CDR3: TGTGCCAGCAGTTTTAGCGGGAGCAGGGACGAGCAGTACTTC.

This rearrangement joins TRBV28 to TRBJ2-2, with D possibly TRBD1 on 5 matching bases. This CDR3 comprises 13 residues. V lost 6 bases, J lost 6 bases, and 11 bases lay in between. Germline V lookup: CDR1 MDHEN, CDR2 SYDVKM. The CDR3 nucleotides read TGTGCCAGCAGATTCCAGGGTCCCGGGGAGCTGTTTTTT. Translating gives CASRFQGPGELFF.